These T cell receptor beta chains were read from a single sample in a study of blood T cell repertoires in COVID-19. The method was immunoSEQ multiplex PCR; TCRdb's version includes in-frame clones alone and lacks a portion of them. The sample lists fewer than 65,000 clones; approximately 84% were seen once. Sequencing was done on a sample of peripheral blood. The source is a human donor in a cohort sampled during active COVID-19. Both conserved end residues are part of each CDR3. A D gene is named only where the DNA matches it firmly. Size is stated for part of the rows, as once, few or many counts, or as a class when the clone is expanded.

TRBJ2-7 | NA | TRBV15 | NA | TGTGCCACCAGCAGAGATGTGGGGCAGTTTGGCGAGCAGTACTTC | CATSRDVGQFGEQYF
TRBJ2-5 | NA | TRBV7-9 | NA | TGTGCCAGCAGCTTTGGACAGGGAGGGGAGACCCAGTACTTC | CASSFGQGGETQYF
TRBJ2-3 | NA | TRBV13 | NA | TGTGCCAGCAGCTTAGGACTAGGGAGCACAGATACGCAGTATTTT | CASSLGLGSTDTQYF
TRBJ2-1 | NA | TRBV24-1 | NA | TGTGCCACCAGTGCGAGGGTGCGTAACGGATACAATGAGCAGTTCTTC | CATSARVRNGYNEQFF
TRBJ1-5 | NA | TRBV6-6 | TRBD1 | TGTGCCAGCAGGCAAGACCTGCAGGGGGATCAGCCCCAGCATTTT | CASRQDLQGDQPQHF
TRBJ2-2 | once | TRBV18 | TRBD1 | TGTGCCAGCTCACCGGTGGGACAGGGTGGCACCGGGGAGCTGTTTTTT | CASSPVGQGGTGELFF
TRBJ1-6 | NA | TRBV18 | NA | TGTGCCAGCTCCTCGGGAGGAGACGATTCACCCCTCCACTTT | CASSSGGDDSPLHF
TRBJ2-1 | NA | TRBV5-1 | NA | TGCGCCAGCAGCGGGCTGGATGGGGGAGGCGAGCAGTTCTTC | CASSGLDGGGEQFF
TRBJ2-2 | few | TRBV2 | TRBD1 | TGTGCCAGCGGGGACAGGAACACCGGGGAGCTGTTTTTT | CASGDRNTGELFF
TRBJ1-4 | NA | TRBV4-1 | NA | TGCGCCAGCAGCCAAGCGGGGCGGGCGGGGAATGAAAAACTGTTTTTT | CASSQAGRAGNEKLFF
TRBJ2-7 | NA | TRBV5-1 | TRBD2 | TGCGCCAGCAGCCTTAGCGGGAACCCTTACGAGCAGTACTTC | CASSLSGNPYEQYF
TRBJ2-3 | NA | TRBV11-3 | TRBD2 | TGTGCCAGCAGCCTTAGCGGGCGGGGAGATACGCAGTATTTT | CASSLSGRGDTQYF
TRBJ2-6 | few | TRBV2 | NA | TGTGCCAGCACTCAGGCAGACACCGGGGCCAACGTCCTGACTTTC | CASTQADTGANVLTF
TRBJ1-1 | NA | TRBV13 | TRBD1 | TGTGCCAGCAGCCCGAGGGGGCAGGGTCTGCGGGACACTGAAGCTTTCTTT | CASSPRGQGLRDTEAFF
TRBJ2-7 | NA | TRBV30 | NA | TGTGCCTGGAGGAGACTTTCCTACGAGCAGTACTTC | CAWRRLSYEQYF
TRBJ2-3 | NA | TRBV6-2/TRBV6-3 | TRBD2 | TGTGCCAGCAGACCTAGCGGAGTTAGCACAGATACGCAGTATTTT | CASRPSGVSTDTQYF
TRBJ1-1 | NA | TRBV7-9 | NA | TGTGCCAGCAGCTTAGTAGGGGTCATTCACACTGAAGCTTTCTTT | CASSLVGVIHTEAFF
TRBJ2-7 | NA | TRBV27 | TRBD2 | TGTGCCAGCAGTTTGACTAGCGGGAGTCCCTACGAGCAGTACTTC | CASSLTSGSPYEQYF
TRBJ2-5 | few | TRBV4-3 | NA | TGCGCCAGCAGCCAAGGGGCAGGGATTAAGACCCAGTACTTC | CASSQGAGIKTQYF
TRBJ2-3 | NA | TRBV3-1/TRBV3-2 | NA | TGTGCCAGCAGCCAAGGAGATAGCCCCAGTTTT | CASSQGDSPSF
TRBJ1-1 | NA | TRBV7-8 | NA | TGTGCCAGCACCGACCGCCGGAAGGAGGGCACTGAAGCTTTCTTT | CASTDRRKEGTEAFF
TRBJ2-7 | few | TRBV14 | TRBD2 | TGTGCCAGCAGCTTCGGGCGGCGGGGGATCAACGAGCAGTACTTC | CASSFGRRGINEQYF
TRBJ1-5 | NA | TRBV18 | NA | TGTGCCAGCTCCGACAGGATGGATCAGCCCCAGCATTTT | CASSDRMDQPQHF
TRBJ1-2 | NA | TRBV23-1 | NA | TGCGCCAGCAGTCCCCCCATCACCTCCCTACATGGCTACACCTTC | CASSPPITSLHGYTF
TRBJ2-7 | NA | TRBV28 | NA | TGTGCCAGCAGTTTAGGAGGGGCGCGGGAGCAGTACTTC | CASSLGGAREQYF
TRBJ1-5 | NA | TRBV19 | NA | TGTGCCAGTAGTATGAATGGGCAGGGTGTTTCGCCCCAGCATTTT | CASSMNGQGVSPQHF
TRBJ1-1 | few | TRBV5-4 | NA | TGTGCCAGCAGCAAACAGGGTCTGGAGGCTGAAGCTTTCTTT | CASSKQGLEAEAFF
TRBJ1-1 | few | TRBV18 | NA | TGTGCCAGCTCACCCGGACAGACAAGCACTGAAGCTTTCTTT | CASSPGQTSTEAFF
TRBJ2-1 | NA | TRBV18 | TRBD2 | TGTGCCAGCTCACCGGCGCGGGAGTACCACAATGAGCAGTTCTTC | CASSPAREYHNEQFF
TRBJ2-7 | NA | TRBV18 | NA | TGTGCCAGCTCACTACAACCAGGCCTCGAGCAGTACTTC | CASSLQPGLEQYF
TRBJ1-1 | NA | TRBV20-1 | NA | TGCAGTGCTAGCGCGGGGACTGAAGCTTTCTTT | CSASAGTEAFF
TRBJ1-2 | NA | TRBV6-5 | TRBD1 | TGTGCCAGCAGTTACGCAGGGGGCGACGATGGCTACACCTTC | CASSYAGGDDGYTF
TRBJ2-7 | NA | TRBV13 | TRBD1 | TGTGCCAGCAGCCCCCGGGACAGGGCGTCCTACGAGCAGTACTTC | CASSPRDRASYEQYF
TRBJ2-2 | NA | TRBV10-2 | TRBD1 | TGCGCCACCCCGGGACAGAAGAACACCGGGGAGCTGTTTTTT | CATPGQKNTGELFF
TRBJ1-1 | once | TRBV4-3 | NA | TGCGCCAGCAGCCAAGAACGACTGGGAGTGAACACTGAAGCTTTCTTT | CASSQERLGVNTEAFF
TRBJ2-2 | NA | TRBV5-6 | TRBD2 | TGTGCCAGCAGTTACGGACTAGCGGGAGCTGGGGAGCTGTTTTTT | CASSYGLAGAGELFF
TRBJ1-1 | NA | TRBV2 | NA | TGTGCCAGCATAATGGGGGGGGGACGCACTGAAGCTTTCTTT | CASIMGGGRTEAFF
TRBJ2-3 | NA | TRBV15 | NA | TGTGCCACCAGCAGAGGTGGATCCAGGGGCACGACAGATACGCAGTATTTT | CATSRGGSRGTTDTQYF
TRBJ1-3 | NA | TRBV5-1 | TRBD1 | TGCGCCAGCAGCCTAACAGGGGGCACTGGAAACACCATATATTTT | CASSLTGGTGNTIYF
TRBJ2-2 | NA | TRBV27 | NA | TGTGCCAGCAGTTTGCAGGGGACAGGGGAGCTGTTTTTT | CASSLQGTGELFF
TRBJ2-2 | NA | TRBV28 | NA | TGTGCCAGCAGTTTATCACTAGCAGCCACCGGGGAGCTGTTTTTT | CASSLSLAATGELFF
TRBJ2-1 | NA | TRBV29-1 | TRBD2 | TGCAGCGTTGGGACTAGCTCCTACAATGAGCAGTTCTTC | CSVGTSSYNEQFF
TRBJ2-1 | NA | TRBV29-1 | TRBD2 | TGCAGCGTTGCGACTAGCGGGGGCACTGGGGAGCAGTTCTTC | CSVATSGGTGEQFF
TRBJ2-1 | NA | TRBV9 | NA | TGTGCCAGCAGCGTAGGCTCGGGCTCCTACAATGAGCAGTTCTTC | CASSVGSGSYNEQFF
TRBJ2-5 | once | TRBV10-3 | NA | TGTGCCATCGGCGTCCAGGGGGGAGAGACCCAGTACTTC | CAIGVQGGETQYF
TRBJ2-7 | NA | TRBV28 | TRBD1 | TGTGCCAGCAGCCCCATGGACAGGGGCGGCGAGCAGTACTTC | CASSPMDRGGEQYF
TRBJ2-1 | NA | TRBV28 | TRBD2 | TGTGCCAGCAGTTCAGCAGCGGGAGGGGCGTACAATGAGCAGTTCTTC | CASSSAAGGAYNEQFF
TRBJ2-1 | few | TRBV2 | TRBD2 | TGTGCCAGCAAGCGGGAGGTCAATGAGCAGTTCTTC | CASKREVNEQFF
TRBJ1-1 | NA | TRBV4-3 | NA | TGCGCCAGCAGCCAACTACAGGGATGGGACACTGAAGCTTTCTTT | CASSQLQGWDTEAFF
TRBJ1-2 | NA | TRBV6-2/TRBV6-3 | NA | TGTGCCAGCAGTTACTCGATGGCGGCTTCAGGGTCTCTCTCTGGCTACACCTTC | CASSYSMAASGSLSGYTF
TRBJ2-1 | few | TRBV6-4 | TRBD2 | TGTGCCAGCAGTGACGAGCGGGGGGCTGGTGAGCAGTTCTTC | CASSDERGAGEQFF
TRBJ2-6 | NA | TRBV6-5 | TRBD2 | TGTGCCAGCAGGCAGGGAGGGGGGGCCAACGTCCTGACTTTC | CASRQGGGANVLTF
TRBJ2-7 | few | TRBV24-1 | TRBD2 | TGTGCCACCAGCGGGACTAGCGGCCTACGGGGGCAGTACTTC | CATSGTSGLRGQYF